One TCR beta chain is described in this entry. This clonotype was observed at least ten times. Its antigen is not yet known. Base qualities were left out, and no much larger clone turns up one base away. The data stem from a study of T-cell reconstitution after alpha-beta-depleted transplantation in children listed by TCRdb under 2016. About the study as a whole: T-cell immune reconstitution after TCRalphabeta/CD19-depleted allogeneic hematopoietic cell transplantation in children was quantitatively tracked in the study by means of TCR repertoire profiling. Points the paper makes about the study in general: About two months after transplant, the apparently early recovery of alphabetaT-cell counts reportedly depended on just several hundred clones that had expanded rapidly and came from non-depleted graft cells. The frequencies of hyperexpanded clones fell over the following months, and after one year, T-cell counts and TCRbeta diversity were mostly attributed to newly produced T cells. In some patients, the high TCRbeta diversity seen at day 60 was put down to recipient T cells and intrathymic progenitors that had survived conditioning.

Library generation was performed with PCR. These reads were obtained on an Illumina HiSeq 2500. TCR library preparation used molecular barcoding, with unique molecular identifiers applied to normalize quantification of the TCRbeta repertoire. TCRdb's own reprocessing of the public reads used fastp at Q25 and MiXCR and kept productive beta chains. Every CDR3 protein is listed once, alongside the most common genes and DNA of its rows. The sample table lists roughly 300,000 distinct CDR3 sequences, around 10% of them with a count of one. The ten largest make up 20% to 25% of the sample. The sample's treatment or condition label, decoded: allogeneic hematopoietic cell transplantation with graft depleted of TCRalphabeta T cells and CD19 B cells. The transplant recipients were children given TCRalphabeta/CD19-depleted allogeneic hematopoietic cell grafts. The TCR sequence derives from a male patient aged 2-15 years who had a stem cell transplant for chronic granulomatous disease, so the T cells may come from the graft donor. The source material was peripheral blood, sampled 180 days after TCRalphabeta/CD19-depleted stem cell transplant.

CDR3 region: CASSLRPGQGRNEQFF. The nucleotide sequence is TGTGCCAGCAGCTTAAGACCGGGACAGGGCCGAAATGAGCAGTTCTTC. The chain is made from TRBV7-2 and TRBJ2-1, with 9 central nucleotides matching TRBD1. Spanning cysteine to phenylalanine, the CDR3 consists of 16 amino acids. The only DNA kept is the CDR3, 48 bases in frame from the first base. Trimming takes 2 bases off V and 7 bases off J; junction bases not matched to a gene: 9. CDR1 is given as SGHTA and CDR2 as FQGNSA, both from the germline V gene.